The clone carrying this T cell receptor (beta chain) has a handful of counts. Its antigen remains unidentified. The source of the sample is a study of T cells in Graves' hyperthyroidism and ophthalmopathy. Study results and limitations: Among clonotypes expanded in thyroid above 0.001, most were also found in blood. The model foresaw ophthalmopathy a median about 6.5 months prior to onset.

CDR1 is SQVTM, CDR2 ANQGSEA, per germline. J gave up 5 bases and V 6 bases, and 4 bases lay outside the gene matches. CDR3 length: 11 residues. Patients affected by ophthalmopathy presented a Clinical Activity Score of at least 3, a NOSPECS grade of at least 4, and disease duration below 3 months. Clinical symptoms, serum thyroxine and TRAb, thyroid ultrasound and orbital computed tomography were used for the diagnoses. The source material, RNA transcripts, was used to amplify TCR beta CDR3 regions. Primed by the HTBI set, a first-round RT-PCR was run on the TCR CDR3. From the multiplex PCR reads, TCRdb called clonotypes with MiXCR, one entry per CDR3 protein. The sample lists 250,000 to 400,000 distinct CDR3 sequences; approximately 15% were seen once.

V and J are TRBV29-1 and TRBJ2-7; 7 nucleotides line up with TRBD1. This sequence originates from a woman aged 35 to 49 with Graves' ophthalmopathy. Sequencing input: blood. The CDR3 sequence: CSVTGSHEQYF. CDR3 nucleotide sequence: TGCAGCGTGACAGGGAGCCACGAGCAGTACTTC.